This TCR beta chain stems from a study of blood T cell repertoires in COVID-19. About the research overall: Specimens from acute and convalescent COVID-19 originated in the United States, Italy and Spain. T cells, B-cell-depleted T cells, or PBMCs supplied cDNA or gDNA.

In the study's own analysis: By means of reference gene primer amplification, nucleated cell counts were estimated. Some clones are missing from TCRdb's copy, which holds only in-frame ones; the method was immunoSEQ multiplex PCR. Clone size and V and J calls were adopted from that table, with D and trimming inferred from the DNA. The repertoire holds around 200,000 clones, with roughly 84% as singletons. The length of the CDR3 is 13 residues. From germline, CDR1 is SNHLY and CDR2 FYNNEI. V was trimmed by 3 bases and J by 5 bases, leaving 7 bases between them. The sample was peripheral blood. The rearrangement links TRBV2 to TRBJ2-2, with D unresolved. This TCR was sampled from a human donor with acute or convalescent COVID-19. The donor label of this sample is uncertain. The CDR3 loop reads CASSESRTGELFF. CDR3 DNA: TGTGCCAGCAGTGAGTCCCGGACCGGGGAGCTGTTTTTT. The variable domain in full, completed from reference TRBV2 and TRBJ2-2, reads EPEVTQTPSHQVTQMGQEVILRCVPISNHLYFYWYRQILGQKVEFLVSFYNNEISEKSEIFDDQFSVERPDGSNFTLKIRSTKLEDSAMYFCASSESRTGELFFGEGSRLTVL.